This T cell receptor beta chain was sequenced during a study of blood T cell repertoires in COVID-19. The wider study: Donors in the United States, Italy and Spain gave samples during acute or convalescent COVID-19. Nucleic acid was either cDNA or gDNA, and it came from T cells, B-cell-depleted T cells, or PBMCs.

In the original processing: The assay estimated nucleated cells by amplifying reference gene primers. Measured with immunoSEQ multiplex PCR; TCRdb has only the in-frame clones, and not every one. That table supplies the V and J calls and clone size; D and trimming were determined from the DNA. Counted here are roughly 250,000 clones, 82% occurring once; the ten biggest clones make up nearly 5%. The junction had 7 bases not matched to a gene; V was cut back by 5 bases and J by 0 bases. The CDR3 spans 16 residues. Germline V gene data show CDR1 as LNHDA and CDR2 as SQIVND (reference sequence). This chain links TRBV19 with TRBJ2-7, with TRBD1 identical over 10 bases. Sequencing was performed on peripheral blood. The sequence was collected from a woman of 80 years or more with active or convalescent COVID-19. CDR3 sequence (DNA): TGTGCCAGTAGTCCCGGGACAGGGGAGAGCTCCTACGAGCAGTACTTC. Its translation is CASSPGTGESSYEQYF.